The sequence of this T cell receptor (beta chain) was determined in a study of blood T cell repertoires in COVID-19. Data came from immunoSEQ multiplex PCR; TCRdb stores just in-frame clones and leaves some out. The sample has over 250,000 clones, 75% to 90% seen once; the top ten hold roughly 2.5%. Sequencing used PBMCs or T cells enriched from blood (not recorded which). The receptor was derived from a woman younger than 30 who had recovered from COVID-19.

In DNA form, the CDR3 reads TGTGCCAGCAGCGTAGATGTCAGGGTAGGTGGCGAGCAGTACTTC. It encodes CASSVDVRVGGEQYF. V usage is TRBV9 and J usage is TRBJ2-7; D might be TRBD1 (5 bases). This CDR3 is built from 15 residues. V was cut by 0 bases and J by 6 bases, with 16 bases left in between. CDR1 is SGDLS and CDR2 is YYNGEE in the germline V gene.